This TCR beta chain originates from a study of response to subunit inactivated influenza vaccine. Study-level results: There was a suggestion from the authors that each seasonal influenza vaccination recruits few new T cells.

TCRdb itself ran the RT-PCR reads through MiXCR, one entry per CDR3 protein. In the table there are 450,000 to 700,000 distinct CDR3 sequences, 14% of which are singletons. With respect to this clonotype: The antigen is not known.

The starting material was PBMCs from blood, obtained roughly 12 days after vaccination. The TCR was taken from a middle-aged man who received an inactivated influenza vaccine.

The CDR3 DNA sequence: TGTGCCAGCAGTAGGGAGGGGGCCCGACTCTCCTACGAGCAGTACTTC. Translation gives CASSREGARLSYEQYF. The chain couples TRBV11-2 to TRBJ2-7; possibly TRBD1 or TRBD2 for D (7 bases each). Germline assignment: CDR1 SGHAT and CDR2 FQNNGV. The CDR3 runs to 16 residues. Trimming removed 6 bases from V and 0 bases from J, with 18 bases in between. The full variable domain, rest sourced from reference TRBV11-2 and TRBJ2-7, is EAGVAQSPRYKIIEKRQSVAFWCNPISGHATLYWYQQILGQGPKLLIQFQNNGVVDDSQLPKDRFSAERLKGVDSTLKIQPAKLEDSAVYLCASSREGARLSYEQYFGPGTRLTVT.